Each of the 4 T cell receptor beta chains below was sequenced from the same sample in a study of memory CD4+ T cells and cytomegalovirus serostatus. The sort gate was single viable CD3+CD4+CD8-CD45RO+ cells for memory CD4+ T cells. The assay was immunoSEQ multiplex PCR, and TCRdb's table has in-frame clones only and misses some. The table lists 45,000 to 70,000 clones, approximately 86% of them singletons, with roughly 0.5% in the top ten. The sequenced material came from memory CD4+ T cells from blood. The receptors here all came from an adult in good health and CMV-seronegative. Some clones in this sample may be carry-over from other donors' samples.

The chain has TRBV5-1 and TRBJ2-3; 7 bases fit TRBD2. Germline lookup yields CDR1 SGHRS and CDR2 YFSETQ. The CDR3 is 14 amino acids. J was trimmed by 6 bases and V by 1 base; bases with no gene match: 5. The CDR3 nucleotides read TGCGCCAGCAGCTTGACTAGCGTTGGTGATACGCAGTATTTT. Its translation: CASSLTSVGDTQYF.

The chain uses TRBV15 and TRBJ2-5; 8 bases are a match to TRBD1. Germline CDR1 and CDR2: LNHNV and YYDKDF (reference sequence). The CDR3 sequence is 15 residues long. V trimming: 0 bases; J trimming: 4 bases; junction bases outside the gene matches: 4. The CDR3 protein is CATSRDFTGGETQYF. The DNA for the CDR3 is TGTGCCACCAGCAGAGATTTTACAGGGGGAGAGACCCAGTACTTC.

This clone was observed a few times. The V and J genes are TRBV7-9 and TRBJ1-6, with 9 bases that match TRBD1. CDR3 size: 16 residues. J lost 8 bases, V lost 5 bases, and 10 bases had no gene match. CDR1 is SEHNR, CDR2 FQNEAQ, per germline (reference sequence). The CDR3 here is CASSVYRDRADSPLHF. The CDR3 coding sequence is TGTGCCAGCAGCGTCTACCGGGACAGGGCAGATTCACCCCTCCACTTT.

The chain has TRBV27 and TRBJ2-3; the match to TRBD2 covers 13 bases. After removal of 5 bases from V and 3 bases from J, the junction contained 5 bases not matched to a gene. The CDR3 covers 16 residues. In germline, CDR1 is MNHEY, CDR2 SMNVEV (reference sequence). CDR3 loop: CASSALLAGGTDTQYF. The CDR3 DNA reads TGTGCCAGCAGTGCCCTACTAGCGGGAGGGACAGATACGCAGTATTTT.